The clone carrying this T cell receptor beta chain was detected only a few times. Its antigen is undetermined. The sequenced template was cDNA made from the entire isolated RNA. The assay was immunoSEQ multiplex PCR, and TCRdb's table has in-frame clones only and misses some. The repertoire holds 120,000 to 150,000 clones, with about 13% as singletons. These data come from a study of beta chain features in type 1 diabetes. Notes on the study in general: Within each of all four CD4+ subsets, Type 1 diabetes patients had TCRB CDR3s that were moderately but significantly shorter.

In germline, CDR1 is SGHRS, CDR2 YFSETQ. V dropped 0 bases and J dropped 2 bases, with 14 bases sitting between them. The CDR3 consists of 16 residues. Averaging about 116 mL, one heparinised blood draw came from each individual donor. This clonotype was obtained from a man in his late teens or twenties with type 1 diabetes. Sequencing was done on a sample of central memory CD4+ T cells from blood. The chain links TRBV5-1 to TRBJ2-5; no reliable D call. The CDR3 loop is CASSLDRPATQETQYF. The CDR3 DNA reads TGCGCCAGCAGCTTGGACAGACCAGCTACGCAAGAGACCCAGTACTTC.